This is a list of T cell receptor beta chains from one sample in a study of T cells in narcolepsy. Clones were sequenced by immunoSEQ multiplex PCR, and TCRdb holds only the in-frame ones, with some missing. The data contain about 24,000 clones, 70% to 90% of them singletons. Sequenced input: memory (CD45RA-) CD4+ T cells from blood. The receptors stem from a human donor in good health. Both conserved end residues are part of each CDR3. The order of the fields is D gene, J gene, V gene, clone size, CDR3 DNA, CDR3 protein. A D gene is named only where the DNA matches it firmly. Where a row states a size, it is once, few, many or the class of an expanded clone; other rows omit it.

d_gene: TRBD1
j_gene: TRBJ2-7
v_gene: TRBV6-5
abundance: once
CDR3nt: TGTGCCAGCAGTCACCGGGACAGGGGTTACGAGCAGTACTTC
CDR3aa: CASSHRDRGYEQYF

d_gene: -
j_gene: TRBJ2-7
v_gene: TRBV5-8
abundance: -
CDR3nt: TGTGCCAGCAGCGTCGGCTACGAGCAGTACTTC
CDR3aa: CASSVGYEQYF

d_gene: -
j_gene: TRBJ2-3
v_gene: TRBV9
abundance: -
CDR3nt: -
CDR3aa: CASSVAAGTLHF

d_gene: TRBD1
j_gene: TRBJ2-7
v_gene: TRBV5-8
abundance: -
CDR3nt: TGTGCCAGCAGCTTGACAGGGGGCGCGAACTCCTACGAGCAGTACTTC
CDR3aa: CASSLTGGANSYEQYF

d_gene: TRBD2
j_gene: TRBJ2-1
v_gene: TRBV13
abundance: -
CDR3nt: TGTGCCAGCAGCAACCCCCCGATTCGGCGGGAGCGGATTGAGCAGTTCTTC
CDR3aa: CASSNPPIRRERIEQFF

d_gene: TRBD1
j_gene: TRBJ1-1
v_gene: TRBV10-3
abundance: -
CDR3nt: TGTGCCATCAGCCCGGGACAGGGGAGAAGAGGGAACACTGAAGCTTTCTTT
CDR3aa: CAISPGQGRRGNTEAFF

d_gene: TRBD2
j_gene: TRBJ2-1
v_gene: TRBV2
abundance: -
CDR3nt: TGTGCCAGCAGTGAACTAGCGGCATTACGAATGAGTGAGCAGTTCTTC
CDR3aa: CASSELAALRMSEQFF

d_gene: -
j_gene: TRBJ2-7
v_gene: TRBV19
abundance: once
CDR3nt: TGTGCCAGTAGTACAGGACTGGGGAACTACGAGCAGTACTTC
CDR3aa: CASSTGLGNYEQYF

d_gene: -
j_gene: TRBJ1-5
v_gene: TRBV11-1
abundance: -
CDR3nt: TGTGCCAGCAGCACAACATCGCTTCAGCCCCAGCATTTT
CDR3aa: CASSTTSLQPQHF

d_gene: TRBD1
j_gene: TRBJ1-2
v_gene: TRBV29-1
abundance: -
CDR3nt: TGCAGCACCCAGACAGGGGGCGACTATGGCTACACCTTC
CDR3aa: CSTQTGGDYGYTF

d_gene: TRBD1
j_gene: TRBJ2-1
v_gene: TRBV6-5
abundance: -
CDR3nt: TGTGCCAGCAGAGGGACAGGTACCTACAATGAGCAGTTCTTC
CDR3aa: CASRGTGTYNEQFF

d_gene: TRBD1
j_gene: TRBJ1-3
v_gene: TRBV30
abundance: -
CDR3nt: TGTGCCTGGAAGAGACAGGGGTTTGGAAACACCATATATTTT
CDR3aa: CAWKRQGFGNTIYF

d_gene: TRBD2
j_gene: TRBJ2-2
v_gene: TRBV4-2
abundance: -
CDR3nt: TGTGCCAGCAGCCAAGAGTCCGGGACTACCAACACCGGGGAGCTGTTTTTT
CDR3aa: CASSQESGTTNTGELFF

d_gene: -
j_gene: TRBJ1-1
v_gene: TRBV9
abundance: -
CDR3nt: TGTGCCAGCAGCGTAGAGGCAGTAGGTTTGACTGAAGCTTTCTTT
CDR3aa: CASSVEAVGLTEAFF

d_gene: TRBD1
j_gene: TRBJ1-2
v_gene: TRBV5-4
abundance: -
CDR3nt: TGTGCCAGTACGGGACAGACCCGAAACTATGGCTACACCTTC
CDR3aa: CASTGQTRNYGYTF

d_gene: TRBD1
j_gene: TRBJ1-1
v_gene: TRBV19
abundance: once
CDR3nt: TGTGCCAGTAGTGGACGGACAGGGGGCAACACTGAAGCTTTCTTT
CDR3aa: CASSGRTGGNTEAFF

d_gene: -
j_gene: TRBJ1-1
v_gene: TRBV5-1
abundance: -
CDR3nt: TGCGCCAGCGCCGAAAGTAACTCTGAAGCTTTCTTT
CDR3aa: CASAESNSEAFF

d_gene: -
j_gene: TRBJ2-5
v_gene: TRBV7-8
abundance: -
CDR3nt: TGTGCCAGCAGCTTTGATCAAAGAGGGACCCAGTACTTC
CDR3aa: CASSFDQRGTQYF

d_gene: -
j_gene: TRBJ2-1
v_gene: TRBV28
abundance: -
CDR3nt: TGTGCCAGCAGAAATTGGAGGGATGAGCAGTTCTTC
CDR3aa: CASRNWRDEQFF